This is a list of T cell receptor beta chains from one sample in a study of shared clonotypes between healthy human individuals. The protocol was immunoSEQ multiplex PCR, while the TCRdb copy is restricted to in-frame clones and leaves out a portion. The sample carries about 1.5 million clones, roughly 98% recorded once. Sequencing was performed on naive CD4+ T cells sorted from blood. These receptor sequences come from a man aged 30 to 39 in good health. CDR3s include the opening cysteine and the closing phenylalanine or tryptophan. D genes are given only for firm matches. The size field is filled for only some rows; it gives once, few, many or a size class.

V,J,size,D,CDR3,DNA
TRBV25-1,TRBJ1-1,-,-,CASSEGAWAAEAFF,TGTGCCAGCAGTGAGGGGGCCTGGGCCGCTGAAGCTTTCTTT
TRBV7-9,TRBJ2-3,-,-,CASSPGEWYGDTQYF,TGTGCCAGCAGCCCAGGGGAGTGGTACGGGGATACGCAGTATTTT
TRBV4-3,TRBJ2-7,-,TRBD1,CASSQGDRRGYEQYF,TGCGCCAGCAGCCAGGGGGACAGGCGAGGCTACGAGCAGTACTTC
TRBV2,TRBJ1-2,once,-,CASNLLPGHNYGYTF,TGTGCCAGCAACCTCCTACCGGGACACAACTATGGCTACACCTTC
TRBV5-1,TRBJ1-5,once,-,CASSPGRPNQPQHF,TGCGCCAGCAGCCCGGGACGGCCTAATCAGCCCCAGCATTTT
TRBV4-2,TRBJ2-5,-,-,CASSLERWMETQYF,TGTGCCAGCAGCTTGGAAAGATGGATGGAGACCCAGTACTTC
TRBV10-3,TRBJ2-3,-,-,CAISVQNTDTQYF,TGTGCCATCAGTGTGCAAAACACAGATACGCAGTATTTT
TRBV6-1,TRBJ1-3,-,-,CASSDVSRSGNTIYF,TGTGCCAGCAGTGATGTTAGCCGCTCTGGAAACACCATATATTTT
TRBV4-3,TRBJ1-4,-,-,CASSQGRGTELFF,TGCGCCAGCAGCCAAGGTCGGGGGACGGAACTGTTTTTT
TRBV15,TRBJ1-1,once,-,CATSRVGGNTEAFF,TGTGCCACCAGCAGAGTTGGCGGGAACACTGAAGCTTTCTTT
TRBV27,TRBJ2-1,once,-,CASSSLGTTPINEQFF,TGTGCCAGCAGTTCACTAGGGACGACACCAATCAATGAGCAGTTCTTC
TRBV6-5,TRBJ1-2,-,TRBD1,CASSIGQGGYTF,TGTGCCAGCAGCATAGGACAGGGCGGCTACACCTTC
TRBV29-1,TRBJ1-1,-,TRBD1,CSVESLQGATEAFF,TGCAGCGTTGAATCCCTGCAGGGGGCGACTGAAGCTTTCTTC
TRBV15,TRBJ2-3,-,TRBD2,CATSRDAPGLTTDTQYF,TGTGCCACCAGCAGAGATGCCCCGGGACTAACCACAGATACGCAGTATTTT
TRBV30,TRBJ2-5,-,TRBD1,CAWRDRGLTGETQYF,TGTGCCTGGAGGGACAGGGGCCTAACGGGAGAGACCCAGTACTTC
TRBV23-1,TRBJ2-7,-,-,CASSQYLGNSYEQYF,TGCGCCAGCAGTCAATATCTAGGGAACTCCTACGAGCAGTACTTC
TRBV18,TRBJ2-6,-,-,CASSPLGVGANVLTF,TGTGCCAGCTCACCTCTAGGGGTTGGGGCCAACGTCCTGACTTTC
TRBV5-8,TRBJ1-4,-,-,CASTAAAIATNEKLFF,TGTGCCAGCACCGCGGCCGCAATTGCAACTAATGAAAAACTGTTTTTT
TRBV11-3,TRBJ2-1,once,TRBD1,CASSVTWRGGDSSYNEQFF,TGTGCCAGCAGCGTTACGTGGCGAGGGGGCGACAGCTCCTACAATGAGCAGTTCTTC
TRBV5-4,TRBJ2-5,-,-,CASSQKQGLQETQYF,TGTGCCAGCAGCCAAAAACAGGGTCTCCAAGAGACCCAGTACTTC
TRBV27,TRBJ1-2,-,-,CASSFIGEAGGYTF,TGTGCCAGCAGTTTCATCGGGGAAGCAGGTGGCTACACCTTC
TRBV18,TRBJ2-5,once,TRBD1,CASSPLYGTGESQETQYF,TGTGCCAGCTCACCACTTTACGGGACAGGGGAATCGCAAGAGACCCAGTACTTC
TRBV5-4,TRBJ2-7,-,TRBD2,CASSFSGASYEQYF,TGTGCCAGCAGCTTTAGCGGGGCCTCCTACGAGCAGTACTTC
TRBV6-5,TRBJ2-5,-,-,CASRLGETQYF,TGTGCCAGTCGGTTGGGAGAGACCCAGTACTTC
TRBV5-6,TRBJ2-3,-,-,CASSLDRVGTDTQYF,TGTGCCAGCAGCTTGGACAGGGTCGGCACAGATACGCAGTATTTT
TRBV28,TRBJ2-3,-,-,CASSSLTRSEPDTQYF,TGTGCCAGCAGTTCCCTGACTAGATCGGAGCCAGATACGCAGTATTTT
TRBV5-1,TRBJ1-5,-,-,CASSPLGSQPQHF,TGCGCCAGCAGCCCTTTGGGATCTCAGCCCCAGCATTTT
TRBV11-3,TRBJ2-1,-,-,CASSLDLTDEQFF,TGTGCCAGCAGCTTAGATCTGACGGATGAGCAGTTCTTC
TRBV5-1,TRBJ2-5,once,TRBD2,CASSFGLAGILQTTQYF,TGCGCCAGCAGCTTCGGACTAGCGGGCATACTACAAACGACCCAGTACTTC
TRBV7-2,TRBJ2-1,-,-,CASSTSRSVNEQFF,TGTGCCAGCAGCACGTCACGGAGCGTCAATGAGCAGTTCTTC
TRBV10-3,TRBJ2-7,-,TRBD1,CAISIAQGVYEQYF,TGTGCCATCAGTATTGCCCAGGGGGTCTACGAGCAGTACTTC
TRBV5-1,TRBJ2-1,-,-,CASNVLPTSGFNEQFF,TGCGCCAGTAACGTTCTCCCCACCTCGGGATTCAATGAGCAGTTCTTC
TRBV25-1,TRBJ2-7,-,-,CASRLYAEQYF,TGTGCCAGCCGTCTCTACGCCGAGCAGTACTTC
TRBV18,TRBJ2-3,-,-,CASSPLRGREMGIDTQYF,TGTGCCAGCTCACCTCTTAGAGGCCGGGAGATGGGGATAGATACGCAGTATTTT
TRBV7-9,TRBJ1-1,-,TRBD1,CASSWDRGINTEAFF,TGTGCCAGCAGCTGGGACAGGGGGATAAACACTGAAGCTTTCTTT
TRBV7-2,TRBJ2-7,-,TRBD2,CASSRESSGIREQYF,TGTGCCAGCAGCCGCGAGTCTAGCGGCATACGAGAGCAGTACTTC